The next 14 T cell receptor beta chains were all read from a single sample in a study of CD8 T cells in Susac syndrome. Reverse transcription of roughly 0.45 to 1 ug RNA was performed with random hexamers. Each CDR3 protein gets one entry after TCRdb re-called the immunoSEQ multiplex PCR reads with MiXCR. This sample carries 100,000 to 150,000 distinct CDR3 sequences, more than 85% of them seen once, and the ten largest clones take around 0.3%. The sequencing sample was made of CD8+ T cells from PBMCs. Receptor source: a human donor with multiple sclerosis.

The chain combines TRBV12-5 with TRBJ2-3, with no clear D. The CDR3 contains 13 residues. The V and J ends lost 0 bases and 3 bases respectively, with 4 bases between them. CDR1 and CDR2 from the germline V gene are LGHNT and FRNRAP. The CDR3 loop is CASGLVSTDTQYF. DNA for the CDR3: TGTGCTAGTGGTTTGGTTAGTACAGATACGCAGTATTTT. The full variable domain, its missing parts supplied by reference TRBV12-5 and TRBJ2-3, is DARVTQTPRHKVTEMGQEVTMRCQPILGHNTVFWYRQTMMQGLELLAYFRNRAPLDDSGMPKDRFSAEMPDATLATLKIQPSEPRDSAVYFCASGLVSTDTQYFGPGTRLTVL.

This chain connects TRBV14 to TRBJ2-5; D tentatively reads TRBD1 or TRBD2 (5 bases each). The V gene's germline CDR1 is SGHDN and CDR2 FVKESK. The CDR3 loop spans 14 amino acids. The V end lost 4 bases, the J end lost 0 bases, and 9 bases lay between the germline ends. In DNA, the CDR3 is TGTGCCAGCAGCCCTGAGGGGTACCAAGAGACCCAGTACTTC. It yields the protein CASSPEGYQETQYF.

The chain has TRBV4-1 and TRBJ2-3; D is unclear. This CDR3 region has 14 residues. V lost 3 bases, J lost 3 bases, and 10 bases lay in between. The germline V gene encodes CDR1 MGHRA and CDR2 YSYEKL. In DNA form, the CDR3 reads TGCGCCAGCAGCCATCCGACTGGGACAGATACGCAGTATTTT. Its protein is CASSHPTGTDTQYF.

V is TRBV19 and J is TRBJ1-2, with TRBD1 as a possible D gene (5 bases). CDR3 size: 13 residues. V lost 6 bases and J lost 5, with 13 bases in between. Germline V CDR1 and CDR2: LNHDA, SQIVND (reference sequence). The CDR3 DNA reads as TGTGCCAGTAGCCTCCAGGGAGAATATGGCTACACCTTC. As protein: CASSLQGEYGYTF.

This clonotype has a single count. The chain couples TRBV7-8 to TRBJ2-7; the D gene could be TRBD1 or TRBD2 (5 bases each). V lost 5 bases and J lost 2, with 10 bases in between. Germline CDR1 SGHVS, CDR2 FQNEAQ. The CDR3 is 13 amino acids. The CDR3 here is CASSPGATYEQYF. The CDR3 nucleotides read TGTGCCAGCAGCCCCGGGGCGACCTACGAGCAGTACTTC.

The chain has TRBV13 and TRBJ2-7, with D possibly matching TRBD2 (5 bases). CDR3 length: 14 residues. Trimming removed 4 bases from V and 4 bases from J, with 14 bases in between. Germline CDR1 and CDR2: PRHDT and FYEKMQ (reference sequence). CDR3 loop: CASSSRTPRYEQYV. The CDR3 DNA is TGTGCCAGCAGCTCTCGGACTCCACGTTACGAGCAGTACGTC.

This sequence joins TRBV4-1 and TRBJ1-5; D gene ambiguous. Trimming took off 1 base at V and 0 bases at J, with 7 bases between the two ends. The CDR3 covers 15 residues. In germline, CDR1 is MGHRA, CDR2 YSYEKL. For the CDR3, the DNA is TGCGCCAGCAGCCAAGGTGGGGTTAGCAATCAGCCCCAGCATTTT. It codes for CASSQGGVSNQPQHF.

V and J are TRBV29-1 and TRBJ2-2; D unresolved. The CDR3 sequence is 11 residues long. V was clipped by 7 bases and J by 6 bases, with 9 bases between them. Germline-derived CDR1 and CDR2 are SQVTM and ANQGSEA. The CDR3 here is CSAGVAGELFF. CDR3 DNA: TGCAGCGCTGGGGTCGCCGGGGAGCTGTTTTTT.

The chain joins TRBV27 to TRBJ2-1, with 12 positions matching TRBD2. V shed 5 bases, J shed 8 bases, and the junction held 7 bases outside the gene matches. From germline, CDR1 is MNHEY and CDR2 SMNVEV (reference sequence). The length of the CDR3 is 15 residues. The CDR3 nucleotides are TGTGCCAGCAGTCCCCTAGCGGGGGGGCCCTATGAGCAGTTCTTC. Residues: CASSPLAGGPYEQFF.

V gene TRBV6-6 combines with J gene TRBJ1-2; perhaps TRBD1 as D (5 bases). The germline V gene encodes CDR1 MNHNY and CDR2 SVGAGI (reference sequence). The CDR3 is made up of 13 amino acids. V lost 5 bases and J 4 bases, leaving 11 bases between the germline ends. The DNA of the CDR3 is TGTGCCAGCAGTGTCCAAGACAGCTATGGCTACACCTTC. It specifies CASSVQDSYGYTF.

This clonotype was seen a handful of times. The chain has TRBV5-1 and TRBJ2-1, with D perhaps matching TRBD1 (5 bases). Trimming removed 4 bases at V and 1 base at J, with 18 bases between. Germline loops: CDR1 SGHRS, CDR2 YFSETQ. This CDR3 region has 17 residues. The DNA of the CDR3 is TGCGCCAGCAGCCCAGGTGAAGGGAAGGGGTCCTACAATGAGCAGTTCTTC. It encodes CASSPGEGKGSYNEQFF.

V gene TRBV6-4 combines with J gene TRBJ2-7; tentative D call: TRBD2 (6 bases). Germline V lookup: CDR1 MRHNA, CDR2 SNTAGT. V gave up 2 bases and J gave up 0 bases, with 23 bases separating them. CDR3 size: 19 residues. The CDR3 DNA is TGTGCCAGCAGTGACAACATCCCCTTAGCGGACCGGTCCTCCTACGAGCAGTACGTC. Protein: CASSDNIPLADRSSYEQYV.

The chain uses TRBV6-5 and TRBJ1-5; the match to TRBD1 covers 7 bases. The CDR3 extends over 15 amino acids. The trim removed 6 bases at V and 2 bases at J, leaving 7 bases unmatched. From germline, CDR1 is MNHEY and CDR2 SVGAGI. CDR3 sequence: CASSLAGQRNQPQHF. The CDR3 DNA follows: TGTGCCAGCAGCTTAGCGGGACAGCGCAATCAGCCCCAGCATTTT.

The chain couples TRBV3-1 to TRBJ1-2; 7 nucleotides match TRBD1. Trimming took 5 bases from V and 4 from J; bases not matched to a gene: 10. The CDR3 sequence is 15 residues long. Germline V lookup: CDR1 LGHDT, CDR2 YNNKEL (reference sequence). The CDR3 loop is CASSVDREVSYGYTF. Written as DNA, the CDR3 is TGTGCCAGCAGCGTTGACAGGGAAGTCTCCTATGGCTACACCTTC. The entire variable domain, with the rest obtained from reference TRBV3-1 and TRBJ1-2, is as follows: DTAVSQTPKYLVTQMGNDKSIKCEQNLGHDTMYWYKQDSKKFLKIMFSYNNKELIINETVPNRFSPKSPDKAHLNLHINSLELGDSAVYFCASSVDREVSYGYTFGSGTRLTVV.